This T cell receptor (beta chain) was sequenced during a study of breast tumors, draining lymph nodes, adjacent tissues (dated by TCRdb to 2016 to 2017). Regarding the complete study: TCR beta repertoires were compared across tumor, adjacent nontumor tissue and axillary lymph nodes obtained from breast cancer patients. The study was designed to assess the relationships and possible T-cell exchange between tumor, surrounding tissue and draining lymph node repertoires in human breast cancer.

Here is what the overall study found, with its caveats: The conclusion that tumor T cells originate in lymph nodes was presented as consistent with a hypothesis rather than as directly demonstrated. Tumor and nontumor tissue repertoires were significantly more similar in luminal-like than in basal-like breast cancer. T-cell repertoire diversity in tumors was found to be lower than in lymph nodes but higher than in nontumor tissue, and preferential V and J gene usage was observed. The data were considered consistent with the idea that most tumor T cells come from the lymph node and then expand in tumor tissue.

For sequencing, an Illumina HiSeq 2000 was employed. Multiplex PCR amplification was used to generate the TCR beta chain libraries. The amplified TCR beta chain products were analyzed by high-throughput sequencing. The public reads were run again by TCRdb, first through fastp at Q25 and then through MiXCR, and only productive beta chains were kept. Each CDR3 protein appears once, grouped with its most common genes and DNA. The sample table contains fewer than 150,000 distinct CDR3 sequences; only one count was recorded for less than 25% of them. 2.2% of the sample is held by the ten biggest clonotypes. A remark on this clonotype: The specificity of this receptor is unknown. Given a much more abundant clone one base away, this may be a read error.

The CDR3 runs 14 amino acids, cysteine and phenylalanine included. Only CDR3 DNA is held: 42 bases, read in frame from base 1. The lymph node samples were taken from the axillary draining lymph nodes of breast cancer patients. This receptor was taken from a female donor with breast cancer. Some clones in this sample may be carry-over from other donors' samples. The sample taken for sequencing was axillary lymph node tissue. The sequence links TRBV12-3 or TRBV12-4 to TRBJ2-7, and 7 junction bases match TRBD2. The DNA sequence follows: TGTGCCAGCAGGGCTAGCGGAGAAAGTTACGAGCAGCACTTC. This translates into CASRASGESYEQHF.